The source of this T cell receptor beta chain is a study of T cells in Graves' hyperthyroidism and ophthalmopathy. Findings and caveats of the study: Researchers found most expanded thyroid clonotypes above 0.001 in blood as well.

Patients with uncontrolled infections, other autoimmune diseases, pregnancy or lactation were excluded. This clonotype was observed a handful of times. Its target is not known. V lost 6 bases and J lost 4, with 16 bases in between. The CDR3 length is 15 residues. RNA transcripts gave rise to amplified TCR beta CDR3 regions. HTBI primers drove first-round RT-PCR of the TCR CDR3. Each CDR3 protein gets one entry after TCRdb re-called the multiplex PCR reads with MiXCR. The table has about 690,000 distinct CDR3 sequences, roughly a sixth seen once. The sequenced sample was blood. The rearrangement links TRBV12-3 or TRBV12-4 to TRBJ1-5; D is undetermined. The TCR sequence derives from a man over 45 with Graves' hyperthyroidism. CDR3 nucleotides: TGTGCCAGCAGCCCAAGGTCCTCGCAGAATCAGCCCCAGCATTTT. Translated: CASSPRSSQNQPQHF.